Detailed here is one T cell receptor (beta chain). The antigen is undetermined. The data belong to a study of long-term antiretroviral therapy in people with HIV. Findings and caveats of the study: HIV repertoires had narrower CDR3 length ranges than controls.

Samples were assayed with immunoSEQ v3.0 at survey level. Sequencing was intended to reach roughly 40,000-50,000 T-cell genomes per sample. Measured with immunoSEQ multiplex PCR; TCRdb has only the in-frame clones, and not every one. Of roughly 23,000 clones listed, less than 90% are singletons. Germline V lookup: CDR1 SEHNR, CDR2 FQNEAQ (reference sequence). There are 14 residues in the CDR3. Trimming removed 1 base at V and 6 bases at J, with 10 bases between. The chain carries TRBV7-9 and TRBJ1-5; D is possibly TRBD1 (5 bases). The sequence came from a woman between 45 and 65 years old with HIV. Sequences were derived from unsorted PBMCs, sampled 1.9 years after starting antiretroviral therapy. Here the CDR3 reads CASSLGGARQPQHF. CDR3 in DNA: TGTGCCAGCAGCTTAGGAGGGGCTCGTCAGCCCCAGCATTTT. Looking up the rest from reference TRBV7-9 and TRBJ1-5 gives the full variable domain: DTGVSQNPRHKITKRGQNVTFRCDPISEHNRLYWYRQTLGQGPEFLTYFQNEAQLEKSRLLSDRFSAERPKGSFSTLEIQRTEQGDSAMYLCASSLGGARQPQHFGDGTRLSIL.